What follows describes a single T cell receptor (beta chain). What it binds is unknown. The repertoire was sequenced with immunoSEQ multiplex PCR; TCRdb's copy has only in-frame clones and lacks some. The sample has about 2.1 million clones; about 92% are singletons. This sample was included in a study of shared clonotypes between healthy human individuals. Study details: The cohort comprised a couple of women and a few men. Their ages spanned 18 to 49 years. Per donor, three plates held CD4 naive cells, three held CD4 memory, two held CD8 naive and one held CD8 memory. Study observations and caveats: Across subsets, estimated richness was generally greater for naive than for memory populations.

CD45RO negativity and positive selection for CCR7 defined naive CD8 cells, a population that excluded terminally differentiated effector memory CD45RA+ cells. Trimming shortened V by 6 bases and J by 0 bases, and 21 bases separated the two germline ends. The CDR3 contains 17 residues. Per the germline V gene, CDR1 is MNHEY and CDR2 is SMNVEV (reference sequence). Source material: naive CD8+ T cells from PBMCs. The TCR comes from a man younger than 30 in good health. Some clones in this sample may be carry-over from other donors' samples. This chain uses TRBV27 with TRBJ2-7; TRBD2 is a possible D gene (6 bases). Here the CDR3 reads CASSPVGVRGSSYEQYF. In nucleotides, the CDR3 is TGTGCCAGCAGCCCTGTAGGGGTTCGGGGGAGCTCCTACGAGCAGTACTTC.